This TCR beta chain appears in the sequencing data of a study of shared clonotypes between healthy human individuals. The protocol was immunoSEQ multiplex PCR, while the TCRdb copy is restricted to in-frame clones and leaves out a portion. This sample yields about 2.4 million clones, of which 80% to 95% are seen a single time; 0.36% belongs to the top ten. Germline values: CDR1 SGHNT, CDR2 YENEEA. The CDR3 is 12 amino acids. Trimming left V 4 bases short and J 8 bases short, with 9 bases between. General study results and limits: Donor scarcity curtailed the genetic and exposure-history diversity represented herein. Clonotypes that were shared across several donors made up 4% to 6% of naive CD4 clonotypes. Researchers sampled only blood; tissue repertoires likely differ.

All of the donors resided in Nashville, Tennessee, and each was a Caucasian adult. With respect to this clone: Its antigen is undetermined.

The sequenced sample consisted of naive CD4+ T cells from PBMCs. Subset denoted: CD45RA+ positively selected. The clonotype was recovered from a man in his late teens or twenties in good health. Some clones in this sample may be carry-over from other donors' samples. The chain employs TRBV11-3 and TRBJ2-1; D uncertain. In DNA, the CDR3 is TGTGCCAGCAGCTCCGGGTTCGATGAGCAGTTCTTC. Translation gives CASSSGFDEQFF.